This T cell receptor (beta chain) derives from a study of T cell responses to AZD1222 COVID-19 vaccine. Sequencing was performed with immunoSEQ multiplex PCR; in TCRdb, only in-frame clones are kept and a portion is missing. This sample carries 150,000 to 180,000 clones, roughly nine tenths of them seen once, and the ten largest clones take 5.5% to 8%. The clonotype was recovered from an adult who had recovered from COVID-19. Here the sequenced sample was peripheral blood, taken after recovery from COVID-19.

The CDR3 bases are TGCGCCAGCAGTGAGTCGGGGGGCAATGAGCAGTTCTTC. It codes for CASSESGGNEQFF. This chain uses TRBV10-1 with TRBJ2-1, with D perhaps matching TRBD2 (6 bases). The germline V and J ends were trimmed by 0 bases and 6 bases, with 6 bases remaining between them. The CDR3 sequence is 13 residues long. Germline V gene data show CDR1 as WNHNN and CDR2 as SYGVQD (reference sequence).